What follows describes a single T cell receptor (beta chain). The sample belongs to a study of blood T cell repertoires in COVID-19. The CDR3 covers 18 residues. The data were produced by immunoSEQ multiplex PCR, yet TCRdb's version contains in-frame clones alone and is incomplete. The sample includes tens of thousands of clones, approximately 89% of them seen just once. Sequencing was carried out using peripheral blood. This TCR was recovered from a man aged 60 to 69 with acute or convalescent COVID-19. This sequence joins TRBV12-2 and TRBJ2-3; the table gives TRBD2 as D, unverified against the DNA. TRBV12-2 is classified as a pseudogene. CDR3: CASRRPSGRGGKADTQYF. The CDR3 DNA sequence: TGTGCAAGTCGCCGACCCTCTGGGCGGGGGGGAAAAGCAGATACGCAGTATTTT.